The rows below give T cell receptor beta chains drawn from one sample of a study of blood T cells in healthy people across ages. TCRdb reprocessed the 5' RACE reads via MiXCR and lists one record per CDR3 protein. The sample has about 1.4 million distinct CDR3 sequences, roughly 64% seen once. What was sequenced was blood. These receptors all stem from a man aged 18 to 29 in good health. Each CDR3 is given with its conserved first and last residue. The D gene is left open where the match is weak. Some rows mark clone size as missing; the rest say once, few, many or name a class of expanded clone.

j_gene	v_gene	len	abundance	d_gene	CDR3nt	CDR3aa
TRBJ2-7	TRBV2	16	.	.	TGTGCCAGCAGTGATACCTTAGACAGCTACGAAGGCGAGCAGTACTTC	CASSDTLDSYEGEQYF
TRBJ2-1	TRBV27	15	few	TRBD2	TGTGCCAGCACTCAAGGAACTAGCGGGACCAATGAGCAGTTCTTC	CASTQGTSGTNEQFF
TRBJ2-3	TRBV20-1	17	.	TRBD2	TGCAGTGCTAGAGATCTCCGGGGGGGCTCCAGCACAGATACGCAGTATTTT	CSARDLRGGSSTDTQYF
TRBJ2-1	TRBV6-8	8	few	.	TGTGCCAGGTATGAGCAGTTCTTC	CARYEQFF
TRBJ2-1	TRBV3-1	13	.	.	TGTGCCAGCAGCGCCCGGACTGACAATGAGCAGTTCTTC	CASSARTDNEQFF
TRBJ2-7	TRBV29-1	12	few	.	TGCAGCGGCTACAACAGGGCCCACGAGCAGTACTTC	CSGYNRAHEQYF
TRBJ1-5	TRBV2	14	.	.	TGTGCCAGCAGCGGAAACAGACAGAATCAGCCCCAGCATTTT	CASSGNRQNQPQHF
TRBJ2-7	TRBV29-1	12	.	TRBD2	TGCAGCGTTGAAGAAACGGGAGGGCAGCAGTACTTC	CSVEETGGQQYF
TRBJ2-3	TRBV14	16	.	.	TGTGCCAGCAGCCTATTAGGGGCTAGCGGCACAGATACGCAGTATTTT	CASSLLGASGTDTQYF
TRBJ2-1	TRBV15	16	.	TRBD2	TGTGCCACCAGCAGAGATCAGGGCGGGAGTTTCTATGAGCAGTTCTTC	CATSRDQGGSFYEQFF
TRBJ2-3	TRBV6-2/TRBV6-3	12	.	.	TGTGCCAGCAACTTCGGGACAGATACGCAGTATTTT	CASNFGTDTQYF
TRBJ1-1	TRBV28	15	once	.	TGTGCCAGCAGTCCCCTGACGGGACGGGACACTGGAGCTTTCTTT	CASSPLTGRDTGAFF
TRBJ2-7	TRBV4-1	17	.	TRBD1	TGCGCCAGCAGCCAGTATACCGGGACAGGTATGCCCTACGAGCAGTACTTC	CASSQYTGTGMPYEQYF